This T cell receptor (beta chain) was sequenced for a study of blood T cell repertoires in COVID-19. Turning to the study itself: Collection of acute and convalescent COVID-19 samples took place in the United States, Italy and Spain. Nucleic acid was either cDNA or gDNA, and it came from T cells, B-cell-depleted T cells, or PBMCs.

Per the germline V gene, CDR1 is ENHRY and CDR2 is SYGVKD. The ends were cut back, 6 bases at V and 1 base at J, with 13 bases in the middle. The CDR3 length is 14 residues. Per the original methods: Reference gene primer amplification in the assay estimated nucleated cell counts. Method: immunoSEQ multiplex PCR; TCRdb's copy keeps in-frame clones and lacks some. V and J calls and clone size are those listed in that table; D and trimming were worked out from the DNA. The sample carries about 190,000 clones, 70% to 90% recorded once. The chain combines TRBV10-3 with TRBJ2-7; D possibly corresponds to TRBD1 (5 bases). Material for sequencing was peripheral blood. This sequence originates from a woman aged 40-49 years who had recovered from COVID-19. CDR3 DNA: TGTGCCATCAGCCTTCAGGACAATTCCTACGAGCAGTACTTC. Translating gives CAISLQDNSYEQYF.